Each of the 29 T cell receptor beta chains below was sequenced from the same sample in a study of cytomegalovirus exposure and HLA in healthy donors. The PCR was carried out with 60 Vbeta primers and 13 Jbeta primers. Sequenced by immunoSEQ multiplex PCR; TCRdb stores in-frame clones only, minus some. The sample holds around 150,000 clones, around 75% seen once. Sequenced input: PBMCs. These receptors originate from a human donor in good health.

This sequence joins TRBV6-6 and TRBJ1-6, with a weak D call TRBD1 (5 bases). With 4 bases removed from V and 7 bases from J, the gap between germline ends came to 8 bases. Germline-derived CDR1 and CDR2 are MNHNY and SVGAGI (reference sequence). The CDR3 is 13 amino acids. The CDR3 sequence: CASSLPGNSPLHF. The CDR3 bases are TGTGCCAGCAGTTTACCAGGGAATTCACCCCTCCACTTT.

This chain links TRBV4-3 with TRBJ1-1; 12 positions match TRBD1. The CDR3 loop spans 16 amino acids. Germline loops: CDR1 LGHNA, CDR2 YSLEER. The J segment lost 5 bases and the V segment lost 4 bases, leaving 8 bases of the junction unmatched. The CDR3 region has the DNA TGCGCCAGCAGCCCGGGGACAGGGGGCGGGTATACTGAAGCTTTCTTT. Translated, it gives CASSPGTGGGYTEAFF.

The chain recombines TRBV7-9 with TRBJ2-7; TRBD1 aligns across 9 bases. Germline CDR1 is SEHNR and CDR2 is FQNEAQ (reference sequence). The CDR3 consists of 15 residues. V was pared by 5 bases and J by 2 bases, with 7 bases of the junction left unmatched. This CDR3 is CASSPRTGEAYEQYF. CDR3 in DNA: TGTGCCAGCAGCCCCCGGACAGGGGAGGCCTACGAGCAGTACTTC.

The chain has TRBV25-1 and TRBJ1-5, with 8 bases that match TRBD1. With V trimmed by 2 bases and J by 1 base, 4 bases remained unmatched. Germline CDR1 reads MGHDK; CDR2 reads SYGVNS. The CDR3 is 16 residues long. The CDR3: CASSEGDRRSNQPQHF. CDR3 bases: TGTGCCAGCAGTGAAGGGGACAGGAGAAGCAATCAGCCCCAGCATTTT.

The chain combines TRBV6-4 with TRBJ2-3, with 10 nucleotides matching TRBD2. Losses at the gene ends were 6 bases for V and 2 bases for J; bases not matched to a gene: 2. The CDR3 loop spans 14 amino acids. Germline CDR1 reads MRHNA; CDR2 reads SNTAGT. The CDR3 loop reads CASSLAGATDTQYF. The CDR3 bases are TGTGCCAGCAGCCTAGCGGGGGCCACAGATACGCAGTATTTT.

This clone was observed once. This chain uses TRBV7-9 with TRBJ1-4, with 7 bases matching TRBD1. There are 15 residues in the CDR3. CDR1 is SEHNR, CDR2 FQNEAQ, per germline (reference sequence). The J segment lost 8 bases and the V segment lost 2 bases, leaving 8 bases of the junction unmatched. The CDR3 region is CASSLTRDSEEKLFF. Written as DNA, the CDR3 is TGTGCCAGCAGCTTAACCCGGGACAGCGAGGAAAAACTGTTTTTT.

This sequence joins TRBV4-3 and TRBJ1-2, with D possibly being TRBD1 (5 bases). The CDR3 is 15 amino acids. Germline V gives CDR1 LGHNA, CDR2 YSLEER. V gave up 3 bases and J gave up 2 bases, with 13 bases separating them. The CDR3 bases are TGCGCCAGCAGCCACTCAGCTGGGGGGAACTATGGCTACACCTTC. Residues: CASSHSAGGNYGYTF.

The CDR3 DNA reads as TGTGCCAGCTCACAGGACAGGAGCAACTATGGCTACACCTTC. Translating it yields CASSQDRSNYGYTF. This chain uses TRBV18 with TRBJ1-2; 7 positions agree with TRBD1. V dropped 4 bases and J dropped 2; count of bases not matched to a gene: 4. The CDR3 is made up of 14 amino acids. From germline, CDR1 is KGHSH and CDR2 LQKENI.

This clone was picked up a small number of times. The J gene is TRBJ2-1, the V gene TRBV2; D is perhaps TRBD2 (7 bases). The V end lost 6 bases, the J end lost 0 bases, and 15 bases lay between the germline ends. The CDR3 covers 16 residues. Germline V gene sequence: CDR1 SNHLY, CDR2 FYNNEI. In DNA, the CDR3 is TGTGCCAGCAGCGGGGCGGGGGCTAGCTCCTACAATGAGCAGTTCTTC. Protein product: CASSGAGASSYNEQFF.

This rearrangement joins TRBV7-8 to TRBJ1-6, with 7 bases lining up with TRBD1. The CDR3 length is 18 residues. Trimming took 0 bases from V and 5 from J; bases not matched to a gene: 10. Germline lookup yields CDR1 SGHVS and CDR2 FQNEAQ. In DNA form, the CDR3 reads TGTGCCAGCAGCTTAGCCTTCAACCCCACAGGGGATAATTCACCCCTCCACTTT. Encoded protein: CASSLAFNPTGDNSPLHF. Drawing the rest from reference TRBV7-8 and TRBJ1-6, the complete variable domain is GAGVSQSPRYKVAKRGQDVALRCDPISGHVSLFWYQQALGQGPEFLTYFQNEAQLDKSGLPSDRFFAERPEGSVSTLKIQRTQQEDSAVYLCASSLAFNPTGDNSPLHFGNGTRLTVT.

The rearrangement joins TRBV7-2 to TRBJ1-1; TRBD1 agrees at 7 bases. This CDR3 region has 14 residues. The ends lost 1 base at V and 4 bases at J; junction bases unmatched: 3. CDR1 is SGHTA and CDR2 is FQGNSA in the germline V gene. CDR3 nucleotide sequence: TGTGCCAGCAGCTTAGTGAGGGGGCCCACTGAAGCTTTCTTT. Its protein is CASSLVRGPTEAFF.

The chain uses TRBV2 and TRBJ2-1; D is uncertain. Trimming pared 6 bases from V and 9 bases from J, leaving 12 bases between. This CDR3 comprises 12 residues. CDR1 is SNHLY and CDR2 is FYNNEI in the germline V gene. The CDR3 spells CASSVAGGEQFF. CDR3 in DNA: TGTGCCAGCAGCGTTGCCGGTGGTGAGCAGTTCTTC.

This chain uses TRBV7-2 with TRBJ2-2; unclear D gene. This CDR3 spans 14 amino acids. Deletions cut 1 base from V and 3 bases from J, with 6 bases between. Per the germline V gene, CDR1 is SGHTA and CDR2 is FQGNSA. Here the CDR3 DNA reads TGTGCCAGCAGCTTAGTTCTCTACACCGGGGAGCTGTTTTTT. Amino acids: CASSLVLYTGELFF.

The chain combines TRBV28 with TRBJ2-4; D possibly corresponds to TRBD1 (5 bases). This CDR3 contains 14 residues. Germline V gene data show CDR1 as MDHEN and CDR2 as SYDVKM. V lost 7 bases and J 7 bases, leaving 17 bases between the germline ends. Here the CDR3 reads CASTPPGLVNIQYF. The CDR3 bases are TGTGCCAGCACCCCACCAGGGCTGGTGAACATTCAGTACTTC.

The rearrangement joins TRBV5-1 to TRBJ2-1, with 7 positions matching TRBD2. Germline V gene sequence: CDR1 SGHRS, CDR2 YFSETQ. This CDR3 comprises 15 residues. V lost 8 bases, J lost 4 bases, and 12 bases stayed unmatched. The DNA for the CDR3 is TGCGCCAGTTCTAGCCTAGCGGATTCATACAATGAGCAGTTCTTC. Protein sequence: CASSSLADSYNEQFF.

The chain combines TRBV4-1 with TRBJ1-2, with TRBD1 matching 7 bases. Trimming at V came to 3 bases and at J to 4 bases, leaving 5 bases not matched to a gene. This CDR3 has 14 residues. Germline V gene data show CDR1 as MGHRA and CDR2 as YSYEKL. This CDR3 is CASSQEDRVYGYTF. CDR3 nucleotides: TGCGCCAGCAGCCAGGAAGACAGGGTCTATGGCTACACCTTC.

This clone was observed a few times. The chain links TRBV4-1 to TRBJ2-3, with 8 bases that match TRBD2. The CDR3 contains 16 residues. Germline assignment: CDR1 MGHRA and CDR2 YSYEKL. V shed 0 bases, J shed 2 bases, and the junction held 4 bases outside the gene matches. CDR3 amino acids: CASSQEVAGHTDTQYF. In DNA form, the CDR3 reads TGCGCCAGCAGCCAAGAGGTAGCGGGACACACAGATACGCAGTATTTT.

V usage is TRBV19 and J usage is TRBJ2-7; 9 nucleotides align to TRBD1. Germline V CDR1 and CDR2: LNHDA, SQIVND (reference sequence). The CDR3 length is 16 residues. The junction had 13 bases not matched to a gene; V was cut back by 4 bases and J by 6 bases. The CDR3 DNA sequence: TGTGCCAGTAGTACCGCCTGGACAGGGGAGGTGTTCGAGCAGTACTTC. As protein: CASSTAWTGEVFEQYF.

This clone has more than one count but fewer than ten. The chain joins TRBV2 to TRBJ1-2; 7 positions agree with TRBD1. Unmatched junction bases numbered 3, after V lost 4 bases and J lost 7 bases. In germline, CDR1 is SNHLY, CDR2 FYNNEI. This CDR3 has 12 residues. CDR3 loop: CASSGAGGGYTF. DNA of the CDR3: TGTGCCAGCAGTGGGGCAGGGGGTGGCTACACCTTC. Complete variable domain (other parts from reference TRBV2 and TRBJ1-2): EPEVTQTPSHQVTQMGQEVILRCVPISNHLYFYWYRQILGQKVEFLVSFYNNEISEKSEIFDDQFSVERPDGSNFTLKIRSTKLEDSAMYFCASSGAGGGYTFGSGTRLTVV.

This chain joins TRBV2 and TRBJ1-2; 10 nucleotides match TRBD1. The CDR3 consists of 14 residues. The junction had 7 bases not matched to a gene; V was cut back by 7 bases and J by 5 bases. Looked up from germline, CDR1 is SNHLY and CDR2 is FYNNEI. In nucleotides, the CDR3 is TGTGCCAGCATGGGGACAGGGGAGGAATATGGCTACACCTTC. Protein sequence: CASMGTGEEYGYTF.

CDR3 in DNA: TGTGCCAGCAGCTTGGACAGATATTCACCCCTCCACTTT. It encodes CASSLDRYSPLHF. The chain uses TRBV5-6 and TRBJ1-6, with D unresolved. The CDR3 covers 13 residues. Germline V lookup: CDR1 SGHDT, CDR2 YYEEEE. V dropped 0 bases and J dropped 8 bases, with 6 bases sitting between them.

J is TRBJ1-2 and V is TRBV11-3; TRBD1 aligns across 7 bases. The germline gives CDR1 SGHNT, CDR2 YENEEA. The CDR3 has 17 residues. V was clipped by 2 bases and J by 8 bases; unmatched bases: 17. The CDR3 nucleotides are TGTGCCAGCAGCTTATACCAGATCAACGACAGGGTAGGGGGCTACACCTTC. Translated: CASSLYQINDRVGGYTF.

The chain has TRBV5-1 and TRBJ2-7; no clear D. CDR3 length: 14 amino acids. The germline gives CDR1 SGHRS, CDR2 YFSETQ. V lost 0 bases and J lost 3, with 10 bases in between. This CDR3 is CASSLVPVDYEQYF. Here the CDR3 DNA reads TGCGCCAGCAGCTTGGTGCCGGTCGACTACGAGCAGTACTTC.

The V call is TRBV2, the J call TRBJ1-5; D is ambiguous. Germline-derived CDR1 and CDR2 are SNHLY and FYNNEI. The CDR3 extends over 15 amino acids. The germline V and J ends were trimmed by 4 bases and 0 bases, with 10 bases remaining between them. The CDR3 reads CASSVGGHSNQPQHF. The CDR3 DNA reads TGTGCCAGCAGTGTCGGTGGTCATAGCAATCAGCCCCAGCATTTT.

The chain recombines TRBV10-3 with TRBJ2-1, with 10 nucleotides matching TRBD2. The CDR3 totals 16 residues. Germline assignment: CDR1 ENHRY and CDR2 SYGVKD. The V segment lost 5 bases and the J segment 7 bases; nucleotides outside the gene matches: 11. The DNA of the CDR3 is TGTGCCATCAGTCAGAAAAGCGGGGGGGCCTGGAATGAGCAGTTCTTC. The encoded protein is CAISQKSGGAWNEQFF.

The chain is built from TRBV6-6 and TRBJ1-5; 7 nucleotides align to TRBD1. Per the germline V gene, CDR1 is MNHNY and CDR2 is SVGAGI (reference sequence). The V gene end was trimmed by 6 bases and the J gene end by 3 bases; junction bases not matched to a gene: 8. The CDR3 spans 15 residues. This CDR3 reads CASSLRQGPNQPQHF. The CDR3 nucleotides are TGTGCCAGCAGCCTTCGACAGGGCCCCAATCAGCCCCAGCATTTT.

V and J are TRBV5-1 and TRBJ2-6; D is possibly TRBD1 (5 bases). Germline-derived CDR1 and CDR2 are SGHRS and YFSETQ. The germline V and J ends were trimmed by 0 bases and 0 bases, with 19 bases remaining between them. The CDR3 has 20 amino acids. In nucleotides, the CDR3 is TGCGCCAGCAGCTTGGCCCCCGTGACAGTCCCGATCTCTGGGGCCAACGTCCTGACTTTC. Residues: CASSLAPVTVPISGANVLTF. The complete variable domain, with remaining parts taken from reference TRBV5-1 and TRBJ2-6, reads KAGVTQTPRYLIKTRGQQVTLSCSPISGHRSVSWYQQTPGQGLQFLFEYFSETQRNKGNFPGRFSGRQFSNSRSEMNVSTLELGDSALYLCASSLAPVTVPISGANVLTFGAGSRLTVL.

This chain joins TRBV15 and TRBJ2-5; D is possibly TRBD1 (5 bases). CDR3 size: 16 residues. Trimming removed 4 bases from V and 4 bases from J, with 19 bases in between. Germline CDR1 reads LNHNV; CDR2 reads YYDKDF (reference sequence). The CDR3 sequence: CATSTGHPKWGETQYF. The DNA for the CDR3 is TGTGCCACCAGCACCGGACACCCCAAATGGGGAGAGACCCAGTACTTC.

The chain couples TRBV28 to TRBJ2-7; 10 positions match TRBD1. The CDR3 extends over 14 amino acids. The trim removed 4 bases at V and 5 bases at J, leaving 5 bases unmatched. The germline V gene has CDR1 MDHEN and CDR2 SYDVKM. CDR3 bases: TGTGCCAGCAGTTCCGGACAGGGGGACCACGAGCAGTACTTC. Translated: CASSSGQGDHEQYF.